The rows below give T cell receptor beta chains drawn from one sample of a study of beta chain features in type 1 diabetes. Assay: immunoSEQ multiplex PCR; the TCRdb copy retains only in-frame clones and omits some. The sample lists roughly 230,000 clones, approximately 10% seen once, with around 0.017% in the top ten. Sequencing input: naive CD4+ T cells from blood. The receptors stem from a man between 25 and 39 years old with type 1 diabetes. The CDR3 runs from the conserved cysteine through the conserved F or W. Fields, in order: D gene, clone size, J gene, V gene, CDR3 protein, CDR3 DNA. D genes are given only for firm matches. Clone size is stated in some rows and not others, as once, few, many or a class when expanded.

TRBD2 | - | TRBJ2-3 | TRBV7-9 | CASRARLAGSTDTQYF | TGTGCCAGCAGAGCGAGACTAGCGGGTAGCACAGATACGCAGTATTTT
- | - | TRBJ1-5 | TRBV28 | CASSFVGVRNQPQHF | TGTGCCAGCAGTTTTGTAGGGGTGAGGAATCAGCCCCAGCATTTT
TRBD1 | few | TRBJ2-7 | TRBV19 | CASSIDRGRNEQYF | TGTGCCAGTAGTATAGACAGGGGGCGCAACGAGCAGTACTTC
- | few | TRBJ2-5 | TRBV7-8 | CASSLGQFQETQYF | TGTGCCAGCAGCTTAGGACAGTTCCAAGAGACCCAGTACTTC
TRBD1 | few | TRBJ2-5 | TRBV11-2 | CASSWGQGETQYF | TGTGCCAGCAGCTGGGGACAGGGCGAGACCCAGTACTTC
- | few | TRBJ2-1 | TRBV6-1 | CASSGTGANNEQFF | TGTGCCAGCAGTGGCACGGGAGCGAACAATGAGCAGTTCTTC
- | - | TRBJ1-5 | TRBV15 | CATKQGIAEGNQPQHF | TGTGCCACGAAGCAGGGGATTGCGGAGGGCAATCAGCCCCAGCATTTT
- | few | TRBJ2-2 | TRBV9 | CASSVQRGGHTGELFF | TGTGCCAGCAGCGTCCAACGCGGGGGCCACACCGGGGAGCTGTTTTTT
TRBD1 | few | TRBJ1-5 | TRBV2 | CASSPRTGYQPQHF | TGTGCCAGCAGTCCTCGGACAGGGTATCAGCCCCAGCATTTT
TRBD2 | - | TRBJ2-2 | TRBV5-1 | CASRTSGRSTGELFF | TGCGCCAGCAGAACTAGCGGGCGGTCCACCGGGGAGCTGTTTTTT
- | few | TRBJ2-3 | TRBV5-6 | CASSLGEGHPGEPQYF | TGTGCCAGCAGCTTGGGGGAAGGACACCCGGGAGAGCCGCAGTATTTT
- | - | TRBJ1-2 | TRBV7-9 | CASSLTPDRRVNYGYTF | TGTGCCAGCAGCTTAACACCGGACAGAAGGGTTAACTATGGCTACACCTTC
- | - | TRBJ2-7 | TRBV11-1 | CASSLSPTGYEQYF | TGTGCCAGCAGCTTATCCCCGACAGGCTACGAGCAGTACTTC
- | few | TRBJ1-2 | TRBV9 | CASSPSDSGGYTF | TGTGCCAGCAGCCCCTCCGACAGTGGTGGCTACACCTTC
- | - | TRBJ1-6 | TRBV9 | CASSGGGPAGSPLHF | TGTGCCAGCAGCGGAGGGGGACCGGCTGGTTCACCCCTCCACTTT
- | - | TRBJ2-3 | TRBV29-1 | CSVEDQAADTQYF | TGCAGCGTTGAAGATCAAGCGGCAGATACGCAGTATTTT
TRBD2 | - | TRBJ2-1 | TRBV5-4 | CASSPPGGSSYNEQFF | TGTGCCAGCAGCCCTCCCGGGGGGAGCTCCTACAATGAGCAGTTCTTC
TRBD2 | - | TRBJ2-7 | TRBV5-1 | CASSIPRGGGHSYEQYF | TGCGCCAGCAGCATACCCCGCGGGGGGGGGCACTCCTACGAGCAGTACTTC
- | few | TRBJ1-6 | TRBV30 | CAWRSGYNSPLHF | TGTGCCTGGAGGTCAGGCTATAATTCACCCCTCCACTTT
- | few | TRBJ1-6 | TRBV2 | CASRAEGLALHF | TGTGCCAGCAGGGCGGAGGGGCTGGCCCTCCACTTT
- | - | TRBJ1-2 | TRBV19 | CASSIAYSRGYTF | TGTGCCAGTAGTATCGCCTACTCGCGTGGCTACACCTTC
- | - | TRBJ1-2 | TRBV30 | CAWRPDSLRWGYTF | TGTGCCTGGAGACCGGACAGCCTGCGTTGGGGCTACACCTTC
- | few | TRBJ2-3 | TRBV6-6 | CASSGGTDTQYF | TGTGCCAGCAGCGGGGGCACAGATACGCAGTATTTT
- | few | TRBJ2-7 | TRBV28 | CASRRGIPYEQYF | TGTGCCAGCAGAAGAGGAATACCCTACGAGCAGTACTTC
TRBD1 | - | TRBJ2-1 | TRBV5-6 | CASSPTGGNEQFF | TGTGCCAGCAGTCCTACAGGGGGCAATGAGCAGTTCTTC
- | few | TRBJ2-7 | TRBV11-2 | CASRTDRNYEQYF | TGTGCCAGCAGGACAGACAGAAACTACGAGCAGTACTTC
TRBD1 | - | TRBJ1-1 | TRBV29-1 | CSAQGARGFMNTEAFF | TGCAGCGCCCAGGGGGCTAGGGGGTTCATGAACACTGAAGCTTTCTTT
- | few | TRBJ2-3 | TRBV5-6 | CASSPGASLTDTQYF | TGTGCCAGCAGCCCGGGAGCGAGCCTCACAGATACGCAGTATTTT
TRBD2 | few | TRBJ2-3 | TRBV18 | CASSPPLAGGSNTQYF | TGTGCCAGCTCACCACCGCTAGCGGGGGGATCAAATACGCAGTATTTT
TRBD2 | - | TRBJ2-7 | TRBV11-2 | CASSLRLATHEQYF | TGTGCCAGCAGCTTAAGACTAGCCACCCACGAGCAGTACTTC
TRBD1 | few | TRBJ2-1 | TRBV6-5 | CASSGTGFYNEQFF | TGTGCCAGCAGTGGGACAGGATTCTACAATGAGCAGTTCTTC
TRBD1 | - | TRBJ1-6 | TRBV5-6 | CASSFFGGRGRDSPLHF | TGTGCCAGCAGCTTTTTCGGGGGAAGGGGGCGAGACTCACCCCTCCACTTT
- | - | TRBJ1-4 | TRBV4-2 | CASSQVRGSANEKLFF | TGTGCCAGCAGCCAAGTTCGGGGATCGGCTAATGAAAAACTGTTTTTT
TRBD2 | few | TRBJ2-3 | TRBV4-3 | CASSQSSGGADTQYF | TGCGCCAGCAGCCAATCAAGCGGGGGTGCAGATACGCAGTATTTT
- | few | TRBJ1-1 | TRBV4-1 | CASSQDSGLAGRTTEAFF | TGCGCCAGCAGCCAAGATAGTGGGTTGGCGGGGCGAACCACTGAAGCTTTCTTT
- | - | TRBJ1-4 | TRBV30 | CAWSVRQREKLFF | TGTGCCTGGAGTGTACGACAGCGTGAAAAACTGTTTTTT
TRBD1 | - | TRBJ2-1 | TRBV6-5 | CASSQYRGEQFF | TGTGCCAGCAGCCAATACAGGGGTGAGCAGTTCTTC
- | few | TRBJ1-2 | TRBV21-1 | CASRAAWGYTF | TGTGCCAGCAGGGCCGCCTGGGGCTACACCTTC
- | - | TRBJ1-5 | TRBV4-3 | CASSQDHNQPQHF | TGCGCCAGCAGCCAAGACCACAATCAGCCCCAGCATTTT
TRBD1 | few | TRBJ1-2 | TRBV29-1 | CSVEGPDRGAGYTF | TGCAGCGTTGAAGGTCCGGACAGGGGGGCTGGCTACACCTTC
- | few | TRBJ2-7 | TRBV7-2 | CASSLQGYEQYF | TGTGCCAGCAGCCTACAGGGCTACGAGCAGTACTTC
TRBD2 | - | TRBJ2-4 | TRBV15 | CATSGPGVGGENIQYF | TGTGCCACCAGCGGCCCAGGGGTCGGGGGGGAAAACATTCAGTACTTC
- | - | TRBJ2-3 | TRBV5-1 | CASSLDRADTQYF | TGCGCCAGCAGCTTGGACCGGGCAGATACGCAGTATTTT
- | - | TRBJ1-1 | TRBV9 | CASSPRGSDTEAFF | TGTGCCAGCAGCCCACGGGGGTCAGACACTGAAGCTTTCTTT
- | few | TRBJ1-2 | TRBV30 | CAWSVSAQGLSGYTF | TGTGCCTGGAGTGTATCCGCCCAGGGGCTCTCTGGCTACACCTTC
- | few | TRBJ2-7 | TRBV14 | CASSQRVGDNEQYF | TGTGCCAGCAGCCAAAGGGTCGGGGACAACGAGCAGTACTTC
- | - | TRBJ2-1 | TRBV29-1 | CSVGGGTGYNEQFF | TGCAGCGTTGGGGGGGGGACAGGCTACAATGAGCAGTTCTTC
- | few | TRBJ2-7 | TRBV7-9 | CASSIQIYEQYF | TGTGCCAGCAGCATCCAGATCTACGAGCAGTACTTC
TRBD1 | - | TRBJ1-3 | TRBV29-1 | CSVEAGTGGYGNTIYF | TGCAGCGTTGAAGCTGGGACAGGGGGCTATGGAAACACCATATATTTT
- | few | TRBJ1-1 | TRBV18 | CASSSGQNTEAFF | TGTGCCAGCTCATCCGGACAGAACACTGAAGCTTTCTTT
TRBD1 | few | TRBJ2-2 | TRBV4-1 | CASSQTRDRIRRGTGELFF | TGCGCCAGCAGCCAGACCCGGGACAGGATCCGACGAGGGACCGGGGAGCTGTTTTTT
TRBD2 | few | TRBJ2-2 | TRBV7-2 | CASSRTSGSGELFF | TGTGCCAGCAGCAGGACTAGCGGGTCCGGGGAGCTGTTTTTT